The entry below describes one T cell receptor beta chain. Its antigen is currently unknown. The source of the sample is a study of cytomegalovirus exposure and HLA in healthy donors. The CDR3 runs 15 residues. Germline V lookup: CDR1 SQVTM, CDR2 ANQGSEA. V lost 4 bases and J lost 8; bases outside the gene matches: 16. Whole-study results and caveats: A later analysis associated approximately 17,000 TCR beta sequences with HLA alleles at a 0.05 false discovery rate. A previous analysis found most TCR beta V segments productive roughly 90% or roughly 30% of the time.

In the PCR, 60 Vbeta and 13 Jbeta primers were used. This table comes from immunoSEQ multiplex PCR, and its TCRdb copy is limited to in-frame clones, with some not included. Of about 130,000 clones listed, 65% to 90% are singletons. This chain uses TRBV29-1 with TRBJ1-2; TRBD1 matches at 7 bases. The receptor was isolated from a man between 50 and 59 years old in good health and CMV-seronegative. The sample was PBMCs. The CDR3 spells CSVGSLAGQLGGYTF. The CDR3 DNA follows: TGCAGCGTTGGAAGCTTGGCGGGACAGCTTGGCGGCTACACCTTC.